These 27 T cell receptor beta chains share one sample of origin, sequenced in a study of beta chain features in type 1 diabetes. The antigens these receptors bind are not known. Expressed TCRB transcripts were sequenced, since all the RNA that had been isolated was reverse transcribed. TCRdb's copy holds only in-frame clones and misses some; the assay was immunoSEQ multiplex PCR. The table shows about 340,000 clones, with 7% to 10% occurring only once. Findings and limits, study-wide: All four CD4+ subsets of Type 1 diabetes patients contained TCRB CDR3s that were moderately but significantly shorter.

Source material: central memory CD4+ T cells from blood. The receptors here all came from a man younger than 40 with type 1 diabetes.

This clone was counted only a few times. The V and J genes are TRBV5-4 and TRBJ1-3, with D possibly being TRBD1 (5 bases). V lost 0 bases to trimming and J lost 9 bases, with 10 bases between them. Germline values: CDR1 SGHNT, CDR2 YYREEE (reference sequence). The CDR3 sequence is 13 residues long. CDR3 DNA sequence: TGTGCCAGCAGCTTGGGAGGGGTCCCCACCATATATTTT. This translates into CASSLGGVPTIYF.

This chain joins TRBV6-5 and TRBJ2-5; D remains unclear. The CDR3 totals 13 residues. Germline CDR1 is MNHEY and CDR2 is SVGAGI. V shed 2 bases and J shed 3 bases, with 7 bases lying between them. CDR3 bases: TGTGCCAGCAGTTACCACCGAAAAGAGACCCAGTACTTC. Protein sequence: CASSYHRKETQYF.

This clone came up a few times. This chain links TRBV30 with TRBJ2-7, with 7 nucleotides matching TRBD2. This CDR3 comprises 16 residues. Trimming cost V 1 base and J 7 bases; bases outside gene matches: 16. Germline assignment: CDR1 GTSNPN and CDR2 SVGIG (reference sequence). CDR3 sequence (DNA): TGTGCCTGGAGTGCATCTAGCGCGGGGGACTTTGGAGAGCAGTACTTC. As protein: CAWSASSAGDFGEQYF.

A note on this clone: Other DNA sequences in this sample translate to the same CDR3. V gene TRBV5-1 combines with J gene TRBJ2-5; possible D gene TRBD1, 5 bases. CDR3 size: 13 residues. Trimming removed 1 base from V and 5 bases from J, with 9 bases in between. Germline CDR1 and CDR2: SGHRS and YFSETQ. The CDR3 DNA is TGCGCCAGCAGCTTGCAGGGTCCGGAGACCCAGTACTTC. Amino acid sequence: CASSLQGPETQYF. The whole variable domain, filled in from reference TRBV5-1 and TRBJ2-5, reads KAGVTQTPRYLIKTRGQQVTLSCSPISGHRSVSWYQQTPGQGLQFLFEYFSETQRNKGNFPGRFSGRQFSNSRSEMNVSTLELGDSALYLCASSLQGPETQYFGPGTRLLVL.

The chain carries TRBV5-1 and TRBJ1-2; D not resolved. Germline CDR1 SGHRS, CDR2 YFSETQ. V was shortened by 0 bases and J by 1 base, with 7 bases between the two germline ends. The CDR3 runs to 14 residues. In DNA form, the CDR3 reads TGCGCCAGCAGCTTGGATCGGGGTAACTATGGCTACACCTTC. The encoded protein is CASSLDRGNYGYTF. The full variable domain, with the rest looked up from reference TRBV5-1 and TRBJ1-2, is KAGVTQTPRYLIKTRGQQVTLSCSPISGHRSVSWYQQTPGQGLQFLFEYFSETQRNKGNFPGRFSGRQFSNSRSEMNVSTLELGDSALYLCASSLDRGNYGYTFGSGTRLTVV.

This clone was found many times. The rearrangement uses TRBV28 and TRBJ1-1; TRBD1 matches at 10 bases. V lost 6 bases to trimming and J lost 3 bases; unmatched junction nucleotides: 10. This CDR3 has 16 amino acids. Per germline, CDR1 MDHEN and CDR2 SYDVKM. Written as DNA, the CDR3 is TGTGCCAGCAGGGGTAGACAGGGGGCGGATGACACTGAAGCTTTCTTT. It encodes CASRGRQGADDTEAFF.

This chain uses TRBV2 with TRBJ1-4; 7 bases line up with TRBD1. Germline trimming cut 7 bases from V and 7 bases from J; bases unmatched to any gene: 9. The germline gives CDR1 SNHLY, CDR2 FYNNEI. This CDR3 is built from 14 residues. CDR3: CASNLDRVGEKLFF. For the CDR3, the DNA is TGTGCCAGCAATCTAGACAGGGTCGGTGAAAAACTGTTTTTT. The full variable domain, completed using reference TRBV2 and TRBJ1-4, is EPEVTQTPSHQVTQMGQEVILRCVPISNHLYFYWYRQILGQKVEFLVSFYNNEISEKSEIFDDQFSVERPDGSNFTLKIRSTKLEDSAMYFCASNLDRVGEKLFFGSGTQLSVL.

This clone was counted between two and nine times. The V call is TRBV29-1, the J call TRBJ2-5; D unclear. From germline, CDR1 is SQVTM and CDR2 ANQGSEA. The CDR3 runs 11 residues. V lost 2 bases to trimming and J lost 5 bases, with 6 bases between them. The chain's CDR3 is CSVEFLETQYF. The CDR3 coding sequence is TGCAGCGTTGAATTCTTGGAGACCCAGTACTTC.

The CDR3 is CASSLGLSVVEKLFF. The CDR3 nucleotides are TGTGCCAGCAGCTTAGGCCTATCCGTGGTTGAAAAACTGTTTTTT. The chain carries TRBV7-9 and TRBJ1-4; no reliable D call. The CDR3 spans 15 residues. CDR1 and CDR2 (germline): SEHNR, FQNEAQ (reference sequence). V lost 1 base, J lost 7 bases, and 13 bases lay in between.

This clone came up a few times. This chain joins TRBV4-3 and TRBJ1-1; D gene ambiguous. CDR3 length: 16 amino acids. Trimming left V 3 bases short and J 1 base short, with 15 bases between. Germline values: CDR1 LGHNA, CDR2 YSLEER. The CDR3 region has the DNA TGCGCCAGCAGCCACGAACCCCCCGGGAGGAACACTGAAGCTTTCTTT. Translation gives CASSHEPPGRNTEAFF.

The rearrangement links TRBV5-5 to TRBJ2-3; 7 nucleotides line up with TRBD2. Losses at the gene ends were 3 bases for V and 0 bases for J; bases not matched to a gene: 1. The CDR3 covers 14 residues. The germline gives CDR1 SGHKS, CDR2 YYEKEE (reference sequence). The CDR3 DNA is TGTGCCAGCAGCTCAGCGGGGAGCACAGATACGCAGTATTTT. This translates into CASSSAGSTDTQYF.

With regard to this clone: The sample has other DNA sequences that encode this CDR3 too. The J gene is TRBJ2-3, the V gene TRBV6-6, with a tentative D call TRBD2 (6 bases). Germline CDR1 and CDR2: MNHNY and SVGAGI (reference sequence). This CDR3 contains 16 residues. V was pared by 0 bases and J by 0 bases, with 10 bases between. The CDR3 here is CASSYSGRTSTDTQYF. In DNA, the CDR3 is TGTGCCAGCAGTTACTCGGGGAGGACTAGCACAGATACGCAGTATTTT.

The sample holds a few counts of this clone. This chain connects TRBV9 to TRBJ1-1; D perhaps matches TRBD1 (6 bases). There are 16 residues in the CDR3. In germline, CDR1 is SGDLS, CDR2 YYNGEE. V shed 4 bases and J shed 0 bases, with 16 bases lying between them. As DNA, the CDR3 is TGTGCCAGCAGCCAGATCCACAGGGACTTGAACACTGAAGCTTTCTTT. Its protein is CASSQIHRDLNTEAFF.

This clone has just a few counts. J is TRBJ2-7 and V is TRBV18; tentatively, D is TRBD2 (6 bases). V was cut by 3 bases and J by 0 bases, with 6 bases left in between. The V gene's germline CDR1 is KGHSH and CDR2 LQKENI. This CDR3 is built from 13 residues. CDR3 sequence (DNA): TGTGCCAGCTCACCGGGACTCTCCTACGAGCAGTACTTC. This sequence encodes CASSPGLSYEQYF.

This clone was observed a few times. The chain employs TRBV30 and TRBJ1-2; TRBD1 agrees at 9 bases. Unmatched junction bases numbered 3, after V lost 2 bases and J lost 5 bases. This CDR3 has 13 residues. Germline V lookup: CDR1 GTSNPN, CDR2 SVGIG (reference sequence). CDR3 region: CAWSLGQGYGYTF. The CDR3 coding sequence is TGTGCCTGGAGTTTAGGACAGGGGTATGGCTACACCTTC.

This clone was counted between two and nine times. The gene calls are TRBV9 and TRBJ2-2; 9 bases align to TRBD1. Germline V gene sequence: CDR1 SGDLS, CDR2 YYNGEE. The CDR3 is made up of 15 amino acids. J lost 0 bases, V lost 5 bases, and 2 bases had no gene match. The CDR3 region has the DNA TGTGCCAGCAGTACAGGGGGCCCGAACACCGGGGAGCTGTTTTTT. Translating it yields CASSTGGPNTGELFF.

The rearrangement links TRBV11-2 to TRBJ2-5, with TRBD1 identical over 7 bases. Germline V gives CDR1 SGHAT, CDR2 FQNNGV. The CDR3 loop spans 13 amino acids. V lost 5 bases to trimming and J lost 5 bases; unmatched junction nucleotides: 5. The CDR3 nucleotides are TGTGCCAGCAGCCGAGACAGGGCTGAGACCCAGTACTTC. This encodes CASSRDRAETQYF.

This sequence joins TRBV2 and TRBJ2-7; TRBD1 agrees at 8 bases. The CDR3 consists of 14 residues. V dropped 3 bases and J dropped 2; count of bases not matched to a gene: 3. Germline loops: CDR1 SNHLY, CDR2 FYNNEI. CDR3 protein: CASSDDRGAYEQYF. Written as DNA, the CDR3 is TGTGCCAGCAGTGACGACAGGGGAGCCTACGAGCAGTACTTC.

The V and J genes are TRBV23-1 and TRBJ1-2; maybe TRBD1 (6 bases). Being an ORF, TRBV23-1 has a function that is uncertain. CDR3 length equals 16 residues. Trimming left V 6 bases short and J 6 bases short, with 23 bases between. For the CDR3, the DNA is TGCGCCAGCAGCCATTCATCCGGGACACTAGGGGATGGCTACACCTTC. This gives the protein CASSHSSGTLGDGYTF.

The CDR3 loop is CASSLTGSGKETQYF. The CDR3, as DNA: TGTGCCAGCAGTTTAACAGGGTCCGGGAAAGAGACCCAGTACTTC. The chain couples TRBV6-5 to TRBJ2-5, with a possible D match to TRBD1 (6 bases). CDR1 and CDR2 (germline): MNHEY, SVGAGI. This CDR3 has 15 amino acids. The V end lost 4 bases, the J end lost 3 bases, and 15 bases lay between the germline ends.

This chain uses TRBV5-1 with TRBJ2-1, with D possibly matching TRBD1 (5 bases). The length of the CDR3 is 14 residues. CDR1 is SGHRS, CDR2 YFSETQ, per germline. Trimming stripped 3 bases from V and 0 bases from J, with 7 bases between. DNA of the CDR3: TGCGCCAGCAGCTCTGACAGCTCCTACAATGAGCAGTTCTTC. Encoded protein: CASSSDSSYNEQFF. The variable domain in full, with the rest retrieved from reference TRBV5-1 and TRBJ2-1, is KAGVTQTPRYLIKTRGQQVTLSCSPISGHRSVSWYQQTPGQGLQFLFEYFSETQRNKGNFPGRFSGRQFSNSRSEMNVSTLELGDSALYLCASSSDSSYNEQFFGPGTRLTVL.

The sample holds a few counts of this clone. A much more abundant neighbour one base away suggests this may be a read error. The chain employs TRBV7-2 and TRBJ2-3; D is undetermined. This CDR3 comprises 12 residues. V was clipped by 3 bases and J by 0 bases, with 1 base between them. Germline CDR1 is SGHTA and CDR2 is FQGNSA. CDR3 nucleotides: TGTGCCAGCAGCTTTAGCACAGATACGCAGTATTTT. The encoded protein is CASSFSTDTQYF.

DNA of the CDR3: TGTGCCAGCAGCCGAAATCAGGGGGGCACCGGGGAGCTGTTTTTT. Amino acid sequence: CASSRNQGGTGELFF. The chain combines TRBV7-9 with TRBJ2-2; D possibly corresponds to TRBD1 (7 bases). The CDR3 extends over 15 amino acids. Trimming took 5 bases from V and 4 from J, leaving 14 bases between them. Germline V gene data show CDR1 as SEHNR and CDR2 as FQNEAQ (reference sequence).

This clone occurred a few times. The V gene is TRBV5-1, the J gene TRBJ2-1, with TRBD1 identical over 8 bases. The trim removed 4 bases at V and 5 bases at J, leaving 2 bases unmatched. Germline CDR1 and CDR2: SGHRS and YFSETQ. The CDR3 length is 13 residues. CDR3 sequence (DNA): TGCGCCAGCAGCCCGGGACAGGACAATGAGCAGTTCTTC. Translation: CASSPGQDNEQFF.

This clone has a handful of counts. The chain is built from TRBV7-2 and TRBJ1-1, with D possibly being TRBD1 (5 bases). The CDR3 covers 14 residues. Trimming removed 3 bases at V and 0 bases at J, with 8 bases between. Germline assignment: CDR1 SGHTA and CDR2 FQGNSA. DNA of the CDR3: TGTGCCAGCAGCTTTCCAGGGCTGAACACTGAAGCTTTCTTT. This translates into CASSFPGLNTEAFF.

Many counts were recorded for this clone. This rearrangement joins TRBV14 to TRBJ2-1, with D tentatively TRBD2 (6 bases). This CDR3 region has 16 residues. Germline CDR1 reads SGHDN; CDR2 reads FVKESK. V was shortened by 0 bases and J by 6 bases, with 15 bases between the two germline ends. The CDR3 reads CASSQDLDRRGNEQFF. The CDR3, as DNA: TGTGCCAGCAGCCAAGATCTGGATAGGAGGGGCAATGAGCAGTTCTTC.

V usage is TRBV6-1 and J usage is TRBJ1-2; TRBD1 matches 9 bases. There are 15 residues in the CDR3. V lost 6 bases to trimming and J lost 13 bases; unmatched junction nucleotides: 18. Per germline, CDR1 MNHNS and CDR2 SASEGT. The CDR3 DNA is TGTGCCAGCAGCCCTGGCACAGGGGGCGCGGGTCGGCTCACCTTC. Residues: CASSPGTGGAGRLTF.